A single sample is the source of the 8 T cell receptor beta chains below, sequenced in a study of Graves' ophthalmopathy and Graves' hyperthyroidism. RNA transcripts served as template for amplifying TCR beta CDR3 sequences. First-round RT-PCR relied on HTBI primers, and a second-round multiplex PCR came next. TCRdb processed the multiplex PCR reads anew with MiXCR; each CDR3 protein has one entry. The data hold some 360,000 distinct CDR3 sequences, with roughly 15% observed a single time. Sequenced input: peripheral blood. These receptor sequences come from an adult woman with stable Graves' hyperthyroidism.

This clonotype was counted ten times or more. This chain uses TRBV2 with TRBJ2-7; TRBD2 aligns across 7 bases. Germline CDR1 is SNHLY and CDR2 is FYNNEI. The CDR3 runs 15 residues. Losses at the gene ends were 5 bases for V and 3 bases for J; bases not matched to a gene: 10. CDR3 DNA: TGTGCCAGCAGTTATTGGCGGGGGAAAAACTACGAGCAGTACTTC. Protein: CASSYWRGKNYEQYF.

Ten or more counts support this clonotype. CDR3 in amino acids: CASRPLGGPSYEQYF. In DNA, the CDR3 is TGTGCCAGCAGACCCCTTGGGGGGCCCAGCTACGAGCAGTACTTC. The rearrangement uses TRBV28 and TRBJ2-7; D is perhaps TRBD1 or TRBD2 (6 bases each). Germline loops: CDR1 MDHEN, CDR2 SYDVKM. V was clipped by 6 bases and J by 3 bases, with 18 bases between them. The CDR3 consists of 15 residues.

V gene TRBV28 combines with J gene TRBJ2-5; maybe TRBD2 (6 bases). The ends were cut back, 5 bases at V and 5 bases at J, with 18 bases in the middle. The CDR3 is 15 amino acids. In germline, CDR1 is MDHEN, CDR2 SYDVKM. As DNA, the CDR3 is TGTGCCAGCAGTCCCGGGAGTGCGGGGAGGGAGACCCAGTACTTC. Translated, it gives CASSPGSAGRETQYF.

The rearrangement uses TRBV12-3 or TRBV12-4 and TRBJ1-1, with a possible D match to TRBD1 (5 bases). The V and J ends lost 7 bases and 1 base respectively, with 13 bases between them. This CDR3 is 14 amino acids long. CDR3 sequence (DNA): TGTGCCAGCACCCTGGGACCGACGAACACTGAAGCTTTCTTT. Its protein product is CASTLGPTNTEAFF.

This clonotype appeared many times. The J gene is TRBJ1-1, the V gene TRBV7-2; D perhaps matches TRBD1 (5 bases). The CDR3 has 13 amino acids. V shed 1 base and J shed 6 bases, with 9 bases lying between them. CDR1 is SGHTA and CDR2 is FQGNSA in the germline V gene. CDR3: CASSLETGAEAFF. The CDR3, as DNA: TGTGCCAGCAGCTTAGAAACAGGTGCTGAAGCTTTCTTT.

This clonotype was found many times. This chain links TRBV19 with TRBJ1-5, with D unclear. The V end was cut by 5 bases, the J end by 0 bases, with 17 bases between. Germline-derived CDR1 and CDR2 are LNHDA and SQIVND (reference sequence). This CDR3 region has 17 residues. The CDR3 DNA reads as TGTGCCAGTAGTCTCGCTAACTGGTTCCATAGCAATCAGCCCCAGCATTTT. This sequence encodes CASSLANWFHSNQPQHF.

In its sample, this clonotype was seen many times. The chain uses TRBV7-6 and TRBJ2-7, with 9 bases that match TRBD2. The length of the CDR3 is 15 residues. In germline, CDR1 is SGHVS, CDR2 FNYEAQ. V shed 5 bases, J shed 2 bases, and the junction held 7 bases outside the gene matches. This CDR3 reads CASSPSGGLTYEQYF. The CDR3 nucleotides read TGTGCCAGCAGCCCGAGCGGGGGGCTTACCTACGAGCAGTACTTC.

V and J are TRBV4-1 and TRBJ1-2; 7 bases line up with TRBD1. This CDR3 is 17 amino acids long. The germline V gene has CDR1 MGHRA and CDR2 YSYEKL. V trimming: 6 bases; J trimming: 0 bases; junction bases outside the gene matches: 13. The CDR3 here is CASSRPGQKKSNYGYTF. The CDR3 bases are TGCGCCAGCAGTCGGCCGGGACAGAAAAAGTCTAACTATGGCTACACCTTC.